This TCR beta chain was retrieved from a study of T cell repertoires in cytomegalovirus infection. About the study: Selection of CMV epitopes for the study included recently identified HLA-C-restricted and well-studied HLA-B-restricted ones. From public TCR beta signatures came an indication of both CMV infection and matching HLA type.

One entry per CDR3 protein results from TCRdb running MiXCR on the reads. Here the sample spans about 770,000 distinct CDR3 sequences, 29% being singletons. Whole-study findings and limits: Cumulative frequency of public TCR beta families picked out carriers of CMV plus the relevant HLA. What dominated the ex vivo response were HLA-C-restricted CMV-specific TCR beta clonotypes.

In the case of this clonotype: The antigen is not known.

Germline trimming cut 3 bases from V and 7 bases from J; bases unmatched to any gene: 11. Germline values: CDR1 LGHNA, CDR2 YSLEER. This CDR3 contains 15 residues. Sample: cultured CD8+ T cells from PBMCs, taken from culture after CMV antigen stimulation. This sequence was found in a human donor in good health (CMV status not recorded). Some clones in this sample may be carry-over from other donors' samples. This chain joins TRBV4-3 and TRBJ2-7; 8 bases agree with TRBD1. CDR3 bases: TGCGCCAGCAGCCATTCCACAGGGGGGCAGGGGGAGCAGTACGTC. Translation: CASSHSTGGQGEQYV.